These 18 T cell receptor beta chains were all obtained from the same sample, sequenced in a study of blood T cell repertoires in COVID-19. The data were produced by immunoSEQ multiplex PCR, yet TCRdb's version contains in-frame clones alone and is incomplete. The repertoire holds about 30,000 clones, with 91% as singletons. Sequenced: peripheral blood. These receptors all stem from a human donor with active COVID-19. The donor label of this sample is uncertain.

The rearrangement uses TRBV6-6 and TRBJ2-7, with D possibly matching TRBD1 (5 bases). The germline V and J ends were trimmed by 1 base and 2 bases, with 12 bases remaining between them. The CDR3 runs to 15 residues. Germline assignment: CDR1 MNHNY and CDR2 SVGAGI (reference sequence). Here the CDR3 DNA reads TGTGCCAGCAGTTACTACCAGGGAATAGCCTACGAGCAGTACTTC. Its protein product is CASSYYQGIAYEQYF.

This clone was recorded once. The chain employs TRBV7-2 and TRBJ2-3; D remains ambiguous. V lost 5 bases to trimming and J lost 7 bases, with 10 bases between them. CDR1 is SGHTA and CDR2 is FQGNSA in the germline V gene. The CDR3 covers 12 residues. The CDR3 is CASSPHTNTQYF. In DNA form, the CDR3 reads TGTGCCAGCAGCCCACACACGAATACGCAGTATTTT.

The chain joins TRBV13 to TRBJ2-1, with 10 positions matching TRBD2. The CDR3 runs to 14 residues. V trimming: 5 bases; J trimming: 9 bases; junction bases outside the gene matches: 7. Germline V gives CDR1 PRHDT, CDR2 FYEKMQ (reference sequence). The CDR3 DNA reads as TGTGCCAGCAGCCCACGACTAGCGGGCGTTGAGCAGTTCTTC. This encodes CASSPRLAGVEQFF.

This clone occurred once. The rearrangement uses TRBV2 and TRBJ1-6; no clear D gene. V was clipped by 2 bases and J by 9 bases, with 20 bases between them. The germline gives CDR1 SNHLY, CDR2 FYNNEI. The CDR3 consists of 17 residues. This CDR3 is CASSERWEGIIGSPLHF. The CDR3 nucleotides read TGTGCCAGCAGTGAAAGGTGGGAGGGAATCATCGGTTCACCCCTCCACTTT.

This chain joins TRBV13 and TRBJ2-5; TRBD1 aligns across 7 bases. With V trimmed by 5 bases and J by 5 bases, 11 bases remained unmatched. Germline CDR1 is PRHDT and CDR2 is FYEKMQ (reference sequence). There are 15 residues in the CDR3. DNA for the CDR3: TGTGCCAGCAGCACCGCCGACAGGGTGTTGGAGACCCAGTACTTC. This gives the protein CASSTADRVLETQYF.

V is TRBV4-2 and J is TRBJ2-7, with TRBD2 matching 14 bases. Trimming removed 1 base from V and 7 bases from J; junction bases left unmatched: 6. The CDR3 is 16 residues long. The germline CDR1 and CDR2 sequences are LGHNA and YNFKEQ. The CDR3 spells CASSQVGTSGSQEQYF. Written as DNA, the CDR3 is TGTGCCAGCAGCCAAGTTGGGACTAGCGGGAGTCAAGAGCAGTACTTC.

J is TRBJ2-7 and V is TRBV4-1; 9 nucleotides match TRBD1. CDR3 length equals 15 residues. Per germline, CDR1 MGHRA and CDR2 YSYEKL. The V gene end was trimmed by 1 base and the J gene end by 5 bases; junction bases not matched to a gene: 6. CDR3 DNA: TGCGCCAGCAGCCAAGTTGGAACAGGGGGCGACGAGCAGTACTTC. Amino acid sequence: CASSQVGTGGDEQYF.

The rearrangement links TRBV30 to TRBJ1-2; D unclear. Germline loops: CDR1 GTSNPN, CDR2 SVGIG (reference sequence). Trimming removed 1 base at V and 7 bases at J, with 16 bases between. There are 14 residues in the CDR3. CDR3 in amino acids: CAWSATKGQAGYTF. CDR3 nucleotide sequence: TGTGCCTGGAGTGCGACTAAAGGGCAGGCTGGCTACACCTTC.

J is TRBJ2-7 and V is TRBV27; TRBD2 matches at 13 bases. Per the germline V gene, CDR1 is MNHEY and CDR2 is SMNVEV (reference sequence). The CDR3 contains 16 residues. V lost 4 bases, J lost 4 bases, and 7 bases stayed unmatched. The CDR3 loop reads CASSSTGLAGDYEQYF. The CDR3 DNA reads as TGTGCCAGCAGTTCCACTGGACTAGCGGGAGATTACGAGCAGTACTTC.

This clone appeared a single time. This chain joins TRBV7-3 and TRBJ2-3; 10 nucleotides align to TRBD1. The CDR3 runs to 19 residues. Germline loops: CDR1 SGHTA, CDR2 FQGTGA. J lost 6 bases, V lost 0 bases, and 15 bases had no gene match. The CDR3 DNA reads as TGTGCCAGCAGCTTAACGAGCGGGACAGGGGCGACCCCCCTCGATACGCAGTATTTT. Amino acids: CASSLTSGTGATPLDTQYF.

The chain combines TRBV18 with TRBJ2-5; 7 bases fit TRBD2. The ends lost 1 base at V and 1 base at J; junction bases unmatched: 6. CDR3 length: 16 residues. Per the germline V gene, CDR1 is KGHSH and CDR2 is LQKENI. The CDR3 DNA is TGTGCCAGCTCACCACAACGACCTAGCGGCCAAGAGACCCAGTACTTC. It specifies CASSPQRPSGQETQYF. The full variable domain, with the rest looked up from reference TRBV18 and TRBJ2-5, is NAGVMQNPRHLVRRRGQEARLRCSPMKGHSHVYWYRQLPEEGLKFMVYLQKENIIDESGMPKERFSAEFPKEGPSILRIQQVVRGDSAAYFCASSPQRPSGQETQYFGPGTRLLVL.

CDR3 DNA sequence: TGTGCCAGCAGTGACGCGGGGGTTTCACCCCTCCACTTT. This sequence encodes CASSDAGVSPLHF. The chain has TRBV25-1 and TRBJ1-6, with D perhaps matching TRBD1 (5 bases). With 3 bases removed from V and 9 bases from J, the gap between germline ends came to 9 bases. Germline values: CDR1 MGHDK, CDR2 SYGVNS. This CDR3 comprises 13 residues.

This clone has just one count. This chain uses TRBV3-1 (or the pseudogene TRBV3-2) with TRBJ2-2; D perhaps matches TRBD2 (6 bases). Trimming took 5 bases from V and 6 from J, leaving 19 bases between them. Germline V gives CDR1 LGHDT, CDR2 YNNKEL (reference sequence). The CDR3 extends over 16 amino acids. CDR3: CASSKVLGGIAGELFF. CDR3 sequence (DNA): TGTGCCAGCAGCAAGGTTCTGGGGGGAATAGCCGGGGAGCTGTTTTTT.

The rearrangement joins TRBV28 to TRBJ1-3, with a tentative D call TRBD1 (6 bases). The CDR3 covers 19 residues. The ends were cut back, 1 base at V and 0 bases at J, with 19 bases in the middle. Germline lookup yields CDR1 MDHEN and CDR2 SYDVKM. As DNA, the CDR3 is TGTGCCAGCAGTTTATTAATACGTGGGGGCCCCCACTCTGGAAACACCATATATTTT. Protein sequence: CASSLLIRGGPHSGNTIYF.

V gene TRBV15 combines with J gene TRBJ2-4; tentative D call: TRBD2 (5 bases). Germline V CDR1 and CDR2: LNHNV, YYDKDF (reference sequence). V was pared by 0 bases and J by 0 bases, with 9 bases between. The CDR3 runs to 16 residues. The CDR3 sequence is CATSRDHGLAKNIQYF. In nucleotides, the CDR3 is TGTGCCACCAGCAGAGATCATGGACTAGCCAAAAACATTCAGTACTTC.

This clone was counted between two and nine times. J is TRBJ1-5 and V is TRBV30; no definite D call. V was cut by 2 bases and J by 3 bases, with 11 bases left in between. Germline values: CDR1 GTSNPN, CDR2 SVGIG (reference sequence). This CDR3 is built from 14 residues. The CDR3 DNA follows: TGTGCCTGGAGTCCCGGGAGAAACAATCAGCCCCAGCATTTT. This encodes CAWSPGRNNQPQHF.

This clone has just a few counts. V and J are TRBV28 and TRBJ2-7; possibly TRBD2 for D (5 bases). V lost 8 bases to trimming and J lost 7 bases, with 12 bases between them. Per the germline V gene, CDR1 is MDHEN and CDR2 is SYDVKM. This CDR3 is built from 11 residues. This CDR3 is CASRLRGEQYF. CDR3 DNA sequence: TGTGCCAGCCGCCTTCGGGGAGAGCAGTACTTC.

This sequence joins TRBV18 and TRBJ2-7; the D gene is possibly TRBD2 (6 bases). The germline CDR1 and CDR2 sequences are KGHSH and LQKENI. The CDR3 runs to 15 residues. V was clipped by 6 bases and J by 1 base, with 16 bases between them. CDR3: CASSPTGTSSYEQYF. The CDR3 DNA reads as TGTGCCAGCTCCCCTACCGGGACTTCTTCCTACGAGCAGTACTTC.